This T cell receptor beta chain was captured in a study of OX40 agonist ivuxolimab in advanced cancers. Study context: Partial responses were recorded for three patients, including one with hepatocellular carcinoma and two with cutaneous melanoma.

A word on this clone: Its antigen is still unknown.

Findings and caveats of the study: Fewer expanded clones were found on average in CD4+ than in CD8+ T cells. Partial responders at 0.1-3.0 mg/kg showed near-lowest clonal expansion. The study observed clonal expansion of CD4+ and CD8+ blood T cells by week 6 at 0.1 to 3.0 mg/kg.

The CDR3 length is 16 residues. The V gene's germline CDR1 is SGHNT and CDR2 YYREEE (reference sequence). The ends lost 3 bases at V and 4 bases at J; junction bases unmatched: 8. Repertoires were generated with immunoSEQ multiplex PCR, while TCRdb's copy carries only in-frame clones and drops some. Of roughly 46,000 clones listed, 84% are singletons. The chain uses TRBV5-4 and TRBJ2-3; 10 bases align to TRBD2. This receptor was obtained from an adult with an advanced solid tumor such as melanoma, head and neck, liver or kidney cancer. Sequenced here: CD4+ or CD8+ T cells sorted from blood, sampled in a trial of the OX40 agonist ivuxolimab. CDR3 sequence: CASSSKAGGHSDTQYF. The CDR3, as DNA: TGTGCCAGCAGCTCCAAAGCGGGGGGGCATTCAGATACGCAGTATTTT.